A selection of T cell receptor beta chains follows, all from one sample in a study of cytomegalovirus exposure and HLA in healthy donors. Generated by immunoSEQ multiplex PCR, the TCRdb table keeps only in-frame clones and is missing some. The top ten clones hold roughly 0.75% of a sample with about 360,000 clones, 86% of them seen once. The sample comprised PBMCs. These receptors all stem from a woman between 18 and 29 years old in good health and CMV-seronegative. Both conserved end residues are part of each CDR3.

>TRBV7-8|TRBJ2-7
CASSLGTYEQYF
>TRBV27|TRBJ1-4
CATLSLATRELFF
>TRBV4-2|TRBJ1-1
CASSQEGTGANTEAFF
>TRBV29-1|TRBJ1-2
CSVERGATDYGYTF
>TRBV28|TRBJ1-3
CASSPLDRFSGNTIYF
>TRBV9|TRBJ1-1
CASSLARGGEAFF
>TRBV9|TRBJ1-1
CASSAWTGENTEAFF
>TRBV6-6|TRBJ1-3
CASSTAGNTIYF
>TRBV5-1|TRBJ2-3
CASSLDGTSGGDTQYF
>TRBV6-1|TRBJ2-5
CASSELAGGQETQYF
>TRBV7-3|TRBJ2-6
CASSPPPGSGANVLTF
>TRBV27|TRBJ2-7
CASSLSRREINEQYF
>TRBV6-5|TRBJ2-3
CASSAPGADTQYF
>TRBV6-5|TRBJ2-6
CASSYEGAGANVLTF
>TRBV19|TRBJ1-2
CASSPRGVRGYTF
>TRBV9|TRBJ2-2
CASSVARGGGSETTGELFF
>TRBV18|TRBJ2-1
CASPGTSGQNNEQFF
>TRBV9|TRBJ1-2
CASSGQGGSYGYTF
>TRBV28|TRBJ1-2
CASSPLYSQHRLLF
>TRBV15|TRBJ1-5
CATSRDLGLQHF